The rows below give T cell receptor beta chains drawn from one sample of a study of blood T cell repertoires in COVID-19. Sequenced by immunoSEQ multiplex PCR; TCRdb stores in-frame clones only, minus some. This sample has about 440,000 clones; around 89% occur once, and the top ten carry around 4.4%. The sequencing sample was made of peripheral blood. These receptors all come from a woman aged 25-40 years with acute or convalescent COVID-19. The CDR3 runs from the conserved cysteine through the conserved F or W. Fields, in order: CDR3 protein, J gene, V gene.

cdr3_aa: CASSTQGQVHEQYF
j_call: TRBJ2-7
v_call: TRBV19

cdr3_aa: CASSQGYNGANVLTF
j_call: TRBJ2-6
v_call: TRBV3-1/TRBV3-2

cdr3_aa: CATSDPGTGPLGEQFF
j_call: TRBJ2-1
v_call: TRBV24-1

cdr3_aa: CASSFGAITGELFF
j_call: TRBJ2-2
v_call: TRBV11-2

cdr3_aa: CASSEEAGGVYEQYF
j_call: TRBJ2-7
v_call: TRBV2

cdr3_aa: CASSQLGAEQFF
j_call: TRBJ2-1
v_call: TRBV6-5

cdr3_aa: CASRPSGQGDNSPLHF
j_call: TRBJ1-6
v_call: TRBV28

cdr3_aa: CASSQPRTGSSGNTIYF
j_call: TRBJ1-3
v_call: TRBV3-1/TRBV3-2

cdr3_aa: CASSLDSRARVEAFF
j_call: TRBJ1-1
v_call: TRBV5-1

cdr3_aa: CASSLSAEENQPQHF
j_call: TRBJ1-5
v_call: TRBV27

cdr3_aa: CASMKGGPTSQETQYF
j_call: TRBJ2-5
v_call: TRBV2

cdr3_aa: CASSLTSGFFYEQYF
j_call: TRBJ2-7
v_call: TRBV28

cdr3_aa: CASSNRARRRILRGGYTF
j_call: TRBJ1-2
v_call: TRBV28

cdr3_aa: CASSSGQRTDYEQYF
j_call: TRBJ2-7
v_call: TRBV27

cdr3_aa: CASRPWGERGVYEQYF
j_call: TRBJ2-7
v_call: TRBV11-2

cdr3_aa: CASRRQGDNSPLHF
j_call: TRBJ1-6
v_call: TRBV19

cdr3_aa: CASSLSGQNHGYTF
j_call: TRBJ1-2
v_call: TRBV27

cdr3_aa: CSVGTGGGNEQFF
j_call: TRBJ2-1
v_call: TRBV29-1

cdr3_aa: CSATAGAPSYEQYF
j_call: TRBJ2-7
v_call: TRBV29-1

cdr3_aa: CASSLGGLGELFF
j_call: TRBJ2-2
v_call: TRBV11-2

cdr3_aa: CASSYRGLQDNSPLHF
j_call: TRBJ1-6
v_call: TRBV6-5

cdr3_aa: CASSHVSGRTYNEQFF
j_call: TRBJ2-1
v_call: TRBV4-1

cdr3_aa: CASSLFGVDRHLYSPLHF
j_call: TRBJ1-6
v_call: TRBV5-6

cdr3_aa: CASNIGGANTGELFF
j_call: TRBJ2-2
v_call: TRBV7-9

cdr3_aa: CTSSARQGNTEAFF
j_call: TRBJ1-1
v_call: TRBV1

cdr3_aa: CASSVADSTQETQYF
j_call: TRBJ2-5
v_call: TRBV9

cdr3_aa: CSVPGQHSSTDTQYF
j_call: TRBJ2-3
v_call: TRBV29-1

cdr3_aa: CASSPPPRTGETQYF
j_call: TRBJ2-5
v_call: TRBV5-8

cdr3_aa: CASSLGTSGAKTQYF
j_call: TRBJ2-5
v_call: TRBV7-3

cdr3_aa: CATSDAAGDNYGYTF
j_call: TRBJ1-2
v_call: TRBV24-1

cdr3_aa: CSASLLAGLTDTQYF
j_call: TRBJ2-3
v_call: TRBV20-1

cdr3_aa: CASSQGMTGIGNTIYF
j_call: TRBJ1-3
v_call: TRBV4-1

cdr3_aa: CASRQQVNTEAFF
j_call: TRBJ1-1
v_call: TRBV19

cdr3_aa: CASSPRVSGGSDEQFF
j_call: TRBJ2-1
v_call: TRBV27

cdr3_aa: CASSKTRDTGELFF
j_call: TRBJ2-2
v_call: TRBV7-8

cdr3_aa: CASSLGTGADTQYF
j_call: TRBJ2-3
v_call: TRBV7-9

cdr3_aa: CASGGQGQTGEQYF
j_call: TRBJ2-7
v_call: TRBV2

cdr3_aa: CASSERDRVVGYTF
j_call: TRBJ1-2
v_call: TRBV3-1/TRBV3-2

cdr3_aa: CASSSGTGAHEQYF
j_call: TRBJ2-7
v_call: TRBV7-9

cdr3_aa: CASSQEVTGKGYEQYF
j_call: TRBJ2-7
v_call: TRBV5-1

cdr3_aa: CATRHRGLDNSPLHF
j_call: TRBJ1-6
v_call: TRBV2

cdr3_aa: CASSHGKMNTEAFF
j_call: TRBJ1-1
v_call: TRBV6-2/TRBV6-3

cdr3_aa: CSASLGAPNEQFF
j_call: TRBJ2-1
v_call: TRBV20-1

cdr3_aa: CASSRGGQAKNIQYF
j_call: TRBJ2-4
v_call: TRBV28

cdr3_aa: CATSRTGTDTQYF
j_call: TRBJ2-3
v_call: TRBV24-1